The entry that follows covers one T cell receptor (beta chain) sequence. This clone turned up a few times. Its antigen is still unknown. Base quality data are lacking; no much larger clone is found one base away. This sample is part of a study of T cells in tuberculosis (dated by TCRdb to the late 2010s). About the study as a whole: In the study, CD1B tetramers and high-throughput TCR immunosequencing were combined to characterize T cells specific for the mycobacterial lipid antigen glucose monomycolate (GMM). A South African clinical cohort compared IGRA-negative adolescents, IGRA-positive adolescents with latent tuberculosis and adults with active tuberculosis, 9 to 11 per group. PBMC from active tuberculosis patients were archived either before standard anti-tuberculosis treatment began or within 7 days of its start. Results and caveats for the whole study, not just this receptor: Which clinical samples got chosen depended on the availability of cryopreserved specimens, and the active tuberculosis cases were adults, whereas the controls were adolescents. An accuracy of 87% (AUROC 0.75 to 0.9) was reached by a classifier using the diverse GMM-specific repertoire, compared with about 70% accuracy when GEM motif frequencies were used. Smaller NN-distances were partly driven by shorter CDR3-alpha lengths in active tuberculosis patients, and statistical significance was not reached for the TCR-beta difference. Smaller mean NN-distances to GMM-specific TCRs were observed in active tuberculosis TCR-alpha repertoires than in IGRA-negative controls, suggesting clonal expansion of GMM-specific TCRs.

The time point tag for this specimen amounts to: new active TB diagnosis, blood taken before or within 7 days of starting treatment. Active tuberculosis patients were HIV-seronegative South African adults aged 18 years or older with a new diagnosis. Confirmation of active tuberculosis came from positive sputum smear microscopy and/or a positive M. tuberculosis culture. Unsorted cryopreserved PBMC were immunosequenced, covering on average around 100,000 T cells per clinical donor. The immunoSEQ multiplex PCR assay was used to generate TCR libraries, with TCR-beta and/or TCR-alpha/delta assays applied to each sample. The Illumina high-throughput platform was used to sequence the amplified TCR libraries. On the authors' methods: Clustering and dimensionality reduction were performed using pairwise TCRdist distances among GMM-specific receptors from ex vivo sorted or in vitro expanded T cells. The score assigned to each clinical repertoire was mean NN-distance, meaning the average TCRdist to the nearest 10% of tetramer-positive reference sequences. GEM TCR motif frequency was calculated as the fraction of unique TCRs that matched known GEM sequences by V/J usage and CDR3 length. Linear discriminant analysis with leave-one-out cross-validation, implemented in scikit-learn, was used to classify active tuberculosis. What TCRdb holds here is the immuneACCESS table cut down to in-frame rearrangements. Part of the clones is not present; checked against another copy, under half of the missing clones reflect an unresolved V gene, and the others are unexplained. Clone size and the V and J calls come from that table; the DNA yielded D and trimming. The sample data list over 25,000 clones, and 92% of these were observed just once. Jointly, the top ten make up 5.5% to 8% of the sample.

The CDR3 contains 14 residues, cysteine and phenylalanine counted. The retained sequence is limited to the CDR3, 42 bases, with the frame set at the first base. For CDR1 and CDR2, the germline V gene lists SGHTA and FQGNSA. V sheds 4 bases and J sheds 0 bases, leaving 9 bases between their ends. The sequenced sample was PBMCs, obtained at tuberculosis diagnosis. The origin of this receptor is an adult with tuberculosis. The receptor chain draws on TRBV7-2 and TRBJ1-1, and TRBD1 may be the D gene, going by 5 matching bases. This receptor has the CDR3 CASSYRRMNTEAFF. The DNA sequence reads TGTGCCAGCAGCTACAGGCGGATGAACACTGAAGCTTTCTTT. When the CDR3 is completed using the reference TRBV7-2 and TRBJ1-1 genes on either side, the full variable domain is GAGVSQSPSNKVTEKGKDVELRCDPISGHTALYWYRQSLGQGLEFLIYFQGNSAPDKSGLPSDRFSAERTGGSVSTLTIQRTQQEDSAVYLCASSYRRMNTEAFFGQGTRLTVV.